This record looks at one T cell receptor (beta chain) sequence and its context. With random hexamers, 0.5 to 1 ug RNA was reverse transcribed. The amplification used immunoSEQ multiplex PCR on TCR beta CDR3; it spanned 54 Vbeta and 13 Jbeta. TCRdb re-derived calls from the immunoSEQ multiplex PCR reads in MiXCR, one entry per CDR3 protein. The sample lists around 200,000 distinct CDR3 sequences, nearly 97% seen once, with 0.093% in the top ten. Those who served as multiple sclerosis controls were treatment-naive patients with stable or active relapsing-remitting disease. The V gene's germline CDR1 is DFQATT and CDR2 SNEGSKA (reference sequence). This CDR3 is built from 15 residues. V lost 6 bases to trimming and J lost 0 bases, with 15 bases between them. These data originate in a study of CD8 T cells in Susac syndrome.

The source material was CD4+ T cells from PBMCs. This receptor was obtained from a human donor with multiple sclerosis. This rearrangement joins TRBV20-1 to TRBJ2-1; no firm D call. The DNA for the CDR3 is TGCAGTGCCCGGGTCGTTCCGAGCTCCTACAATGAGCAGTTCTTC. Translated, it gives CSARVVPSSYNEQFF.